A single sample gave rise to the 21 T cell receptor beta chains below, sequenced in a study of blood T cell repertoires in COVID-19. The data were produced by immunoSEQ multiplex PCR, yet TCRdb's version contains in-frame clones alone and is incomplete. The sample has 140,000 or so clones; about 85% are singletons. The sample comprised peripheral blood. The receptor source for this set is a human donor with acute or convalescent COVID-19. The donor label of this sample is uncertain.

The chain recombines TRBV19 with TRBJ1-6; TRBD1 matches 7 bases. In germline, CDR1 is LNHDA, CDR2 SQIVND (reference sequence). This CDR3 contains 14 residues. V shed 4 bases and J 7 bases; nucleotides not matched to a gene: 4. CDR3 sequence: CASSTTGQNSPLHF. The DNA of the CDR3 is TGTGCCAGTAGTACGACAGGGCAGAATTCACCCCTCCACTTT.

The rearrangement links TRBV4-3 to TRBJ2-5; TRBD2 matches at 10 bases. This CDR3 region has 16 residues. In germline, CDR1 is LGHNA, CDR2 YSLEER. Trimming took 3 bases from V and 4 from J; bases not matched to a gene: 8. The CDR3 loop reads CASSQGSSGSRETQYF. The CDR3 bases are TGCGCCAGCAGCCAGGGTTCTAGCGGGAGCCGAGAGACCCAGTACTTC.

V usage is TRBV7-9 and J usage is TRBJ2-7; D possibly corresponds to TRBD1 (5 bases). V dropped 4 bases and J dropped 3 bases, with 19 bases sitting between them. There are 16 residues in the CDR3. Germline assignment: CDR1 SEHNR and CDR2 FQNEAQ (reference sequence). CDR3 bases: TGTGCCAGCAGCTCGAACGTGAGTCAGGGAATCTACGAGCAGTACTTC. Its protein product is CASSSNVSQGIYEQYF.

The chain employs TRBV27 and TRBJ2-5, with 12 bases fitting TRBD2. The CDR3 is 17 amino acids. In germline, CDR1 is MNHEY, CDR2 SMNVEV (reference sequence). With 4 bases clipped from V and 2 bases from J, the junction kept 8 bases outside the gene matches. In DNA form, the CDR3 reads TGTGCCAGCAGTTCCTACTCGGGACTAGCGGGTCAAGAGACCCAGTACTTC. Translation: CASSSYSGLAGQETQYF.

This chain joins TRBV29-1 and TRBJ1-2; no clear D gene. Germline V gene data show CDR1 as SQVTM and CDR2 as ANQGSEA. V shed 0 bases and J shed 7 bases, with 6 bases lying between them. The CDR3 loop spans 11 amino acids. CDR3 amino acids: CSVEDLFGYTF. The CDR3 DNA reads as TGCAGCGTTGAAGATCTTTTTGGCTACACCTTC. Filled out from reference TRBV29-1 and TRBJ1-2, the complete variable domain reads SAVISQKPSRDICQRGTSLTIQCQVDSQVTMMFWYRQQPGQSLTLIATANQGSEATYESGFVIDKFPISRPNLTFSTLTVSNMSPEDSSIYLCSVEDLFGYTFGSGTRLTVV.

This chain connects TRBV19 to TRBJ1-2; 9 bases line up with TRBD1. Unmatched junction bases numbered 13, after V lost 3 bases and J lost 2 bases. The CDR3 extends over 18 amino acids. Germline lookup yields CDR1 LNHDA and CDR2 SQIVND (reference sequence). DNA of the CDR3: TGTGCCAGTAGTATGACAACCGGGACAGGGTCGGCGAACTATGGCTACACCTTC. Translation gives CASSMTTGTGSANYGYTF.

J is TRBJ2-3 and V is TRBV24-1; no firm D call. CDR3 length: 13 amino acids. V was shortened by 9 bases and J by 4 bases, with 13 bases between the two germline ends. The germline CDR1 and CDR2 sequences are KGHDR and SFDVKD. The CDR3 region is CATQKLNSDTQYF. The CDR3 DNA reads TGTGCCACCCAAAAGCTCAACTCAGATACGCAGTATTTT.

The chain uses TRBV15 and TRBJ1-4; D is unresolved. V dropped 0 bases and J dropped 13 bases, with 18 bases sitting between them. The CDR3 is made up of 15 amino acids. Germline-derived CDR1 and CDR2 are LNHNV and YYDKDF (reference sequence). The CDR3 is CATSRDSGFGVVLFF. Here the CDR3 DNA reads TGTGCCACCAGCAGAGATTCGGGGTTCGGCGTTGTACTGTTTTTT.

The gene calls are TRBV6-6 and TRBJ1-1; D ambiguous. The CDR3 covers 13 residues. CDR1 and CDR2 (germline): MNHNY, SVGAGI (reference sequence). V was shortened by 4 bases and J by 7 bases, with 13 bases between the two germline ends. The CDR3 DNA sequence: TGTGCCAGCAGTTTACTACTCTCTGATGAAGCTTTCTTT. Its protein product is CASSLLLSDEAFF.

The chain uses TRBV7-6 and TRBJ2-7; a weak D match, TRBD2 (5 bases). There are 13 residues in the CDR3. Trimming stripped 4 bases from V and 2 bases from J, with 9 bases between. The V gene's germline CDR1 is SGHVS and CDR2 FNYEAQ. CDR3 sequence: CASSSSGTYEQYF. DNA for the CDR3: TGTGCCAGCAGCTCATCGGGAACCTACGAGCAGTACTTC. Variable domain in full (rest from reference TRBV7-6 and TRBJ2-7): GAGVSQSPRYKVTKRGQDVALRCDPISGHVSLYWYRQALGQGPEFLTYFNYEAQQDKSGLPNDRFSAERPEGSISTLTIQRTEQRDSAMYRCASSSSGTYEQYFGPGTRLTVT.

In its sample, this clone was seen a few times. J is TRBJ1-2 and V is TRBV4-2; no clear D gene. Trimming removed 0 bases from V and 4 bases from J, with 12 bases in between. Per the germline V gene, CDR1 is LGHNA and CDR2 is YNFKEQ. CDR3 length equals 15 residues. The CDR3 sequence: CASSQERLSLYGYTF. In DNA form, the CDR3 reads TGTGCCAGCAGCCAAGAACGTTTGAGTCTCTATGGCTACACCTTC.

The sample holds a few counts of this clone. CDR3 in amino acids: CARSLGWAGDWDGYTF. CDR3 DNA sequence: TGTGCCAGAAGTCTCGGTTGGGCAGGGGATTGGGATGGCTACACCTTC. The rearrangement uses TRBV5-3 and TRBJ1-2; possible D gene TRBD1, 6 bases. TRBV5-3 is an ORF, and what it does is uncertain. The CDR3 extends over 16 amino acids. With 5 bases removed from V and 6 bases from J, the gap between germline ends came to 23 bases.

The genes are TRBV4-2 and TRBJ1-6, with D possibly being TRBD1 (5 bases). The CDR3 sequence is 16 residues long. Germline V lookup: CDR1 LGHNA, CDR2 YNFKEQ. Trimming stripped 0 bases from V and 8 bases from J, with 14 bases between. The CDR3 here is CASSQDVGGIDSPLHF. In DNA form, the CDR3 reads TGTGCCAGCAGCCAAGACGTCGGGGGGATAGATTCACCCCTCCACTTT.

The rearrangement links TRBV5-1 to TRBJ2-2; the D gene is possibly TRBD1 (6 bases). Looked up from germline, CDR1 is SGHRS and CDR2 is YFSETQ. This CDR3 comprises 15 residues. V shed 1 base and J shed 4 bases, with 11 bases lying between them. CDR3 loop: CASSLFGRGTGELFF. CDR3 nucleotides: TGCGCCAGCAGCTTGTTTGGCAGGGGCACCGGGGAGCTGTTTTTT.

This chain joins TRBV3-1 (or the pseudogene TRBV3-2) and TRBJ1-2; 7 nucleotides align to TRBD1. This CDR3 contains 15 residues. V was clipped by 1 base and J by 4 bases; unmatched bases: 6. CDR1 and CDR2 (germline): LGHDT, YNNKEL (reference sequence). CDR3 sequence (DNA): TGTGCCAGCAGCCAAGGGGGACAGAAGATCTATGGCTACACCTTC. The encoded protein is CASSQGGQKIYGYTF.

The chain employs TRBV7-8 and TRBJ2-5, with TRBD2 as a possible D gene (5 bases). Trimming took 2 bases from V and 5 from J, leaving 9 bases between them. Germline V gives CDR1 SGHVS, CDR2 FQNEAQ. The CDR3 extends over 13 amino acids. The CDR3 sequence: CASSLPPSETQYF. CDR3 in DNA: TGTGCCAGCAGCTTACCTCCTAGCGAGACCCAGTACTTC.

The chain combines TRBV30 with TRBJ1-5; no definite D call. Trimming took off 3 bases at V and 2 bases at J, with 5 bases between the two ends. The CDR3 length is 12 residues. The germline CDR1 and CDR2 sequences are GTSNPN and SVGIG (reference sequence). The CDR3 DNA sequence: TGTGCCTGGAGCGCGGGCAATCAGCCCCAGCATTTT. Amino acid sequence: CAWSAGNQPQHF.

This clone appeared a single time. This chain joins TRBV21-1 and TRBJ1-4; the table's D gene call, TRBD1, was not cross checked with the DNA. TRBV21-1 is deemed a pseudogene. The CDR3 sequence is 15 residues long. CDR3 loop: CASSAADRGQEKLFF. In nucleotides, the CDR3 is TGTGCCAGCAGCGCTGCGGACAGGGGGCAGGAAAAACTGTTTTTT.

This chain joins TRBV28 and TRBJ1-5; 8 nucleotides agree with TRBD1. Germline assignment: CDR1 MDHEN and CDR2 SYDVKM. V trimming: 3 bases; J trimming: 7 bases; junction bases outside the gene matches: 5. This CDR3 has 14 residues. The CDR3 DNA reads TGTGCCAGCAGTTTTCGACAGGGGATCCAGCCCCAGCATTTT. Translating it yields CASSFRQGIQPQHF.

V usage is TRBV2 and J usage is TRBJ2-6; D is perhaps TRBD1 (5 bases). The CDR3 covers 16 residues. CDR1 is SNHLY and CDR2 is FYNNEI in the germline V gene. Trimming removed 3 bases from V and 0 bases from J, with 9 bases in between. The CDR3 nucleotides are TGTGCCAGCAGTGAGGGGCATCTCTCTGGGGCCAACGTCCTGACTTTC. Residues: CASSEGHLSGANVLTF. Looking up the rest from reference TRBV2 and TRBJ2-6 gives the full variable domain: EPEVTQTPSHQVTQMGQEVILRCVPISNHLYFYWYRQILGQKVEFLVSFYNNEISEKSEIFDDQFSVERPDGSNFTLKIRSTKLEDSAMYFCASSEGHLSGANVLTFGAGSRLTVL.

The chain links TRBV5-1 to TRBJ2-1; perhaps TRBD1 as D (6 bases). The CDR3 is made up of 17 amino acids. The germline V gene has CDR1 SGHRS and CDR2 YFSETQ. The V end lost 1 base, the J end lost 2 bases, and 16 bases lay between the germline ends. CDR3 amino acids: CASSLMSGASPYNEQFF. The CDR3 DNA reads TGCGCCAGCAGCTTGATGTCAGGGGCTTCCCCCTACAATGAGCAGTTCTTC.